This entry concerns a single TCR beta chain. The target antigen is unknown. Being one base from a much bigger clone, this may be a read error. This record comes from a study of breast tumors, draining lymph nodes, adjacent tissues. Study findings and constraints: Findings are consistent with lymph node origin and intratumoral expansion of most tumor T cells. Tumors had less TCR diversity than lymph nodes, more than nontumor tissue. Luminal-like breast cancer showed significantly greater tumor-nontumor repertoire similarity than basal-like breast cancer did. Data only fit, rather than demonstrated, lymph node origin of most tumor T cells.

Axillary draining lymph nodes of breast cancer patients supplied the node samples. TCRdb passed the multiplex PCR reads through MiXCR, listing each CDR3 protein once. Altogether 150,000 or so distinct CDR3 sequences are present, about 33% being singletons, with the ten largest covering over 3.5%. The CDR3 is made up of 14 amino acids. Germline V gene sequence: CDR1 MNHEY, CDR2 SMNVEV (reference sequence). The rearrangement links TRBV27 to TRBJ1-4; D is possibly TRBD1 (5 bases). Specimen: axillary lymph node tissue. This receptor was identified in a female donor with breast cancer. Some clones in this sample may be carry-over from other donors' samples. CDR3 bases: TGTACCAGCAACCGGGGGGGTCCGAATGAAAAACTGTTTTTT. Its protein product is CTSNRGGPNEKLFF.